Detailed here is one T cell receptor (beta chain). Its recognized antigen is unknown. No much larger clone is present one base from it, and per-base qualities are unavailable. This sample was included in a study of shared clonotypes between healthy human individuals (TCRdb year 2020). At the level of the whole study: A couple of women and a few men aged 18 to 49 years were included in the cohort. Per donor, three plates each were used for CD4 naive and CD4 memory, two for CD8 naive, and one for CD8 memory. To estimate repertoire size and how much clonotype sharing occurs between individuals, the study deeply sequenced the blood TCR repertoires of five healthy adults. To increase sequencing depth and limit assay-specific biases, different laboratories used diverse techniques to prepare libraries and sequence TCR repertoires. Between about 0.9 and 8.9 billion PBMCs per donor were obtained by leukapheresis. What the research found in general, with its limitations: Even with the large sequencing depth, rarefaction of the sorted-subset datasets indicated that sequencing was incomplete. Pairwise subsampling led to the expectation that sequencing depth would affect the degree of clonotype sharing among donors. Sampling was restricted to blood, and TCR repertoires in tissue are likely to differ from TCR repertoires in blood. Across a handful of donors, 4.5% to 6.5% of naive CD4, approximately 4% of naive CD8, roughly 2.3% of memory CD4, and approximately 0.4% of memory CD8 clonotypes were shared. The small number of donors limited the genetic and exposure-history diversity represented. Naive subsets generally had larger estimated clonotype richness than memory subsets. Higher generation probabilities were observed for clonotypes shared by all four sorted-subset donors than for non-shared clonotypes.

CD8 naive samples consisted of CD45RO-negative cells that were positively selected for CCR7, yielding a CD45RA+CCR7+ population without TemRA cells. The donors were healthy, HIV-negative adults with no recently reported acute infections or vaccinations. Only Caucasian adults living in Nashville, Tennessee, USA were represented among the donors. Blood was collected by leukapheresis, and PBMCs were isolated by Ficoll-Histopaque density gradient centrifugation and then cryopreserved in liquid nitrogen vapor phase. Analytical flow cytometry was used to check the purity and quantity of each magnetically sorted T cell population. Genomic DNA was isolated from each sorted fraction and quantified by UV absorbance on a Nanodrop 2000c. TCR CDR3 regions were amplified from genomic DNA by multiplex PCR using the deep immunoSEQ assay. Extracted genomic DNA from each cell subset was spread evenly across all wells of several immunoSEQ 96-well plates, with each plate serving as a replicate. For sorted subsets, about 0.2 ug genomic DNA, equal to some 28,000 T cell genomes, was loaded into each replicate PCR. Purified libraries were quantified with a Qubit 3.0 fluorometer, sized on a Bioanalyzer 2100, and re-quantified with the KAPA Library Quantification kit. A separate single-read 150-cycle Illumina NextSeq 550 flow cell was used to sequence each immunoSEQ 96-well plate. Per the source publication's procedure: Because the immunoSEQ output included only junctional sequences and no quality scores, the filtering could not be the same as the filtering used for full-length reads. To assign V/J genes and CDR3, sequences were annotated against IMGT germline references using PyIR, a Python wrapper for IgBLAST v1.9. Reads were filtered out if the reads had weak V/J assignments (E-value above 1e-6), no CDR3, stop codons, out-of-frame junctions, or ambiguous translated residues. V3J clonotypes were defined as sequences sharing the same inferred V gene, J gene, and CDR3 amino acid sequence. Percentage overlap between repertoires was calculated by dividing the number of shared unique clonotypes by the size of the smaller repertoire. Repertoire richness was assessed with RTK rarefaction, the Chao1 estimator, and Recon v2.1 estimates of unobserved clonotypes. OLGA was used to compute generation probabilities for all TCRbeta clonotypes that the gDNA method yielded from a handful of donors. TCRdb re-hosts the immuneACCESS table, in-frame sequences only. Its copies lack some clones; in the studies checked, an unresolved V gene accounts for under half of them, and the cause for the rest is not known. V and J calls and clone size are as listed in that table; D and trimming were resolved from the DNA. The sample table contains roughly 2.1 million clones; only one count was recorded for 85% to 95% of them. The ten most abundant clones make up roughly 1.8% of the sample.

Sequencing used naive CD8+ T cells from PBMCs. Taken with the paper, the label for cell subset or site translates to: CD45RA+CCR7+. The receptor comes from a man aged 18 to 29 in good health. Some clones in this sample may be carry-over from other donors' samples.

The nucleotides are TGTGCCAGCAGCTCCACCGGGAGTAAAGAGACCCAGTACTTC. It codes for CASSSTGSKETQYF. The chain is made from TRBV7-3 and TRBJ2-5; a weak D assignment points to TRBD2 (6 bases agree). The CDR3 starts with the cysteine, ends with the phenylalanine, and has 14 residues. Just CDR3 DNA is preserved here, 42 bases in frame from base 1. V is reduced by 4 bases and J by 3 bases, leaving a spacing of 12 bases between them. CDR1 and CDR2 (SGHTA, FQGTGA) derive from the germline V gene.